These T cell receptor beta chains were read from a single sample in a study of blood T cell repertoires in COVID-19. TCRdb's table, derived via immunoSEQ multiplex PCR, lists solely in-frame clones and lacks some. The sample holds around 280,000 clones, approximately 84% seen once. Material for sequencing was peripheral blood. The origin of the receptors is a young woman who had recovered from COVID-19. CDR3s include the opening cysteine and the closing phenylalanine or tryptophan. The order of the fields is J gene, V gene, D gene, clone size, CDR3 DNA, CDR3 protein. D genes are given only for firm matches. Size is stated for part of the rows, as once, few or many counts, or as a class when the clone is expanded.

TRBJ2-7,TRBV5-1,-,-,TGCGCCAGCAGTTACGCGGGACAGACCTACGAGCAGTACTTC,CASSYAGQTYEQYF
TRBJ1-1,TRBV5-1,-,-,TGCGCCAGCAGCTTGGCCGGTGAAGTTGAAGCTTTCTTT,CASSLAGEVEAFF
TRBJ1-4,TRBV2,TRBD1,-,TGTGCCAGCAGTGAACAGGGGGCGAGGGGTGAAAAACTGTTTTTT,CASSEQGARGEKLFF
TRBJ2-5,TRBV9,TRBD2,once,TGTGCCAGCAGCGTAGCACTAGCGGGGGACCAAGAGACCCAGTACTTC,CASSVALAGDQETQYF
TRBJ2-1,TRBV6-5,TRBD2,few,TGTGCCAGCAGTCGGACTAGCGGCAATGAGCAGTTCTTC,CASSRTSGNEQFF
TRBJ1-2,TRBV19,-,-,TGTGCCAGTAGCCAGGGAGGCTACACCTTC,CASSQGGYTF
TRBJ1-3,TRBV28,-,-,TGTGCCAGCAGCCTCCGTCTCGAGGGCACCATATATTTT,CASSLRLEGTIYF
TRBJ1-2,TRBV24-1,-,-,TGTGCCACCAGTGATGGGAGTACAGGGAACTATGGCTACACCTTC,CATSDGSTGNYGYTF
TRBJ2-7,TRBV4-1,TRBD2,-,TGCGCCAGCAGCCCCTTAGGCGGGGGGTACGAGCAGTACTTC,CASSPLGGGYEQYF
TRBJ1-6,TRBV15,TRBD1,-,TGTGCCACCAGCAGAGAAACAGGGGGAGGTTCACCCCTCCACTTT,CATSRETGGGSPLHF
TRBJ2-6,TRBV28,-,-,TGTGCCAGCAGCTTCCCGGGGGCTGGGGCCAACGTCCTGACTTTC,CASSFPGAGANVLTF
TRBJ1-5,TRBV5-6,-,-,TGTGCCAGCAGCTTGTTCTCAGGGGATAGCAATCAGCCCCAGCATTTT,CASSLFSGDSNQPQHF
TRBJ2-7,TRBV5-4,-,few,TGTGCCACACGCCCGGGAACCGAGCCCTACGAGCAGTACTTC,CATRPGTEPYEQYF
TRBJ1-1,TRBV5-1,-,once,TGCGCCAGCAGCTTGGTTGGCGGGGTGGGGAACACTGAAGCTTTCTTT,CASSLVGGVGNTEAFF
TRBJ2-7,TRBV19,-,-,TGTGCCAGTAGTATTGGAGCAGGGGAAGAGCAGTACTTC,CASSIGAGEEQYF
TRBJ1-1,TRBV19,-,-,TGTGCCAGTAGGCCGCTCACAGGTTTGGGGCTGAACACTGAAGCTTTCTTT,CASRPLTGLGLNTEAFF
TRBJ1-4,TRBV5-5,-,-,TGTGCCAGCAGCTTGTATCGGGTAACTAATGAAAAACTGTTTTTT,CASSLYRVTNEKLFF
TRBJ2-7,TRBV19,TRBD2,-,TGTGCCAGTAGCCTTAGCGGGAGGGCCGGGGAGCAGTACTTC,CASSLSGRAGEQYF
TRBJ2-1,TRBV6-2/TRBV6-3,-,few,TGTGCCAGCAGTTACAACATCAATGAGCAGTTCTTC,CASSYNINEQFF
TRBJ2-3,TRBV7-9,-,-,TGTGCCAGCAGCTTAGACAACACAGATACGCAGTATTTT,CASSLDNTDTQYF
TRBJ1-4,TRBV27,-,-,TGTGCCAGCAGTTTACGACTCCTAGGAGAAAAACTGTTTTTT,CASSLRLLGEKLFF
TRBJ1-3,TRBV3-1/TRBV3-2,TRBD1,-,TGTGCCAGCAGCCGGGCAGGGGGCGGAAACACCATATATTTT,CASSRAGGGNTIYF
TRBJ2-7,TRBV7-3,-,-,TGTGCCAGCAGCTTAATTCCAGGGACCTACGAGCAGTACTTC,CASSLIPGTYEQYF
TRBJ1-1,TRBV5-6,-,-,TGTGCCAGCAGCCTGTACAGGTCTTACGGTGAAGCTTTCTTT,CASSLYRSYGEAFF
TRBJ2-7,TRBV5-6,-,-,TGTGCCAGCAGCTTGTCCGGGTACGAGCAGTACTTC,CASSLSGYEQYF
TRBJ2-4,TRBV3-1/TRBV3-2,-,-,TGTGCCAGCAGCTCCGGGTCTAAAAACATTCAGTACTTC,CASSSGSKNIQYF
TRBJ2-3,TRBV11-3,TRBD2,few,TGTGCCAGCAGCTTAGGCGGGAGTCTGACAGATACGCAGTATTTT,CASSLGGSLTDTQYF
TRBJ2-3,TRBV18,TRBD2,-,TGTGCCAGCTCACCAACTAGCGGGGCGGCAGATACGCAGTATTTT,CASSPTSGAADTQYF
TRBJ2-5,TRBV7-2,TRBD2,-,TGTGCCAGCAGCTTAGTGCGCGGGAGGGGACCGGGTGAGACCCAGTACTTC,CASSLVRGRGPGETQYF
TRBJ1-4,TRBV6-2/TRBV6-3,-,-,TGTGCCAGCAGTGGACAGCGCACGGTGGGGACTAATGAAAAACTGTTTTTT,CASSGQRTVGTNEKLFF
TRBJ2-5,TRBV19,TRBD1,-,TGTGCCAGTAGGGGACAGGGAACGGAGACCCAGTACTTC,CASRGQGTETQYF
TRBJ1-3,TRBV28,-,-,TGTGCCAGCAAAGACAGGATCTCTGGAAACACCATATATTTT,CASKDRISGNTIYF
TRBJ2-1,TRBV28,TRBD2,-,TGTGCCAGCAGTCCAATAGCGGGAGGCCACAATGAGCAGTTCTTC,CASSPIAGGHNEQFF
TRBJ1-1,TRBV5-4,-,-,TGTGCCAGCTTCCTCGGGGGGGATATTTACACTGAAGCTTTCTTT,CASFLGGDIYTEAFF
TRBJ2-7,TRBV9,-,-,TGTGCCAGCAGCGTTGGTCTAGCGCTTACCTACGAGCAGTACTTC,CASSVGLALTYEQYF
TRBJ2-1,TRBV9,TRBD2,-,TGTGCCAGCAGCGTAGCTAGCGGGGGGTACAATGAGCAGTTCTTC,CASSVASGGYNEQFF
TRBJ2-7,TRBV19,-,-,TGTGCCAGTAGTGTTGGGGCGGAGACCTACGAGCAGTACTTC,CASSVGAETYEQYF
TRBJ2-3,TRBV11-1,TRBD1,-,TGTGCCAGCAGCCACCGAGGGGGCGAGGCAGATACGCAGTATTTT,CASSHRGGEADTQYF
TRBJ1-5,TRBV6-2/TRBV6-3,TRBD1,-,TGTGCCAGCAGTCCGACAGGGGTTAGCAATCAGCCCCAGCATTTT,CASSPTGVSNQPQHF
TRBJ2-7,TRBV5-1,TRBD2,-,TGCGCCAGCAGCTTGGGCCCTAGCGGGAGTCGAGACGAGCAGTACTTC,CASSLGPSGSRDEQYF
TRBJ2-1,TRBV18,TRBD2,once,TGTGCCAGCGCGACTAGCGGGGGGGCCACTAATGAGCAGTTCTTC,CASATSGGATNEQFF
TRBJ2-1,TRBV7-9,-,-,TGTGCCAGCAGCTTTAGCCTCGGTTACAATGAGCAGTTCTTC,CASSFSLGYNEQFF
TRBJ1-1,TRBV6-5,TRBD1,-,TGTGCCAGCAGACAGGGGAGTACTGAAGCTTTCTTT,CASRQGSTEAFF
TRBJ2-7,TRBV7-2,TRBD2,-,TGTGCCAGCAGCTCGCGGACTAGCGGAGCCCGCTACGAGCAGTACTTC,CASSSRTSGARYEQYF
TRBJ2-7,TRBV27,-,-,TGTGCCAGCAGTATGGCCATAACCTACGAGCAGTACTTC,CASSMAITYEQYF